Here is one T cell receptor beta chain with its context. The protocol was immunoSEQ multiplex PCR, while the TCRdb copy is restricted to in-frame clones and leaves out a portion. Of roughly 260,000 clones in the sample, 86% were seen once. Participants came from under 30 US areas, aged roughly 18 to 100 years. Recovered status in Cohort 3 required two negative PCRs, clearance, or symptom resolution. This record comes from a study of blood T cell repertoires in COVID-19. About the research overall: Donors in the United States, Italy and Spain gave samples during acute or convalescent COVID-19.

The CDR3 spans 13 residues. Trimming removed 2 bases at V and 7 bases at J, with 10 bases between. Germline loops: CDR1 WNHNN, CDR2 SYGVQD (reference sequence). The receptor was derived from a woman aged 18-30 years who had recovered from COVID-19. Input material: PBMCs or T cells enriched from blood (not recorded which). This chain connects TRBV10-1 to TRBJ2-3, with D tentatively TRBD1 (5 bases). CDR3 sequence: CASSEPDTYTQYF. Written as DNA, the CDR3 is TGCGCCAGCAGTGAGCCGGACACCTATACGCAGTATTTT.